These 28 T cell receptor beta chains were all obtained from the same sample, sequenced in a study of cytomegalovirus exposure and HLA in healthy donors. Both 60 Vbeta primers and 13 Jbeta primers went into the PCR. Produced via immunoSEQ multiplex PCR; TCRdb's table is partial and in-frame only. The profile shows more than 90,000 clones, under 70% of them singletons. Source material: PBMCs. Receptors were obtained from a man aged 30 to 39 in good health and CMV-seropositive.

The chain employs TRBV11-2 and TRBJ2-7; D may be TRBD2 (7 bases). V dropped 7 bases and J dropped 0 bases, with 13 bases sitting between them. This CDR3 has 14 residues. Germline V gives CDR1 SGHAT, CDR2 FQNNGV. The CDR3 DNA reads TGTGCCAGCAACTTCGGGGGGCTCTCCTACGAGCAGTACTTC. Protein: CASNFGGLSYEQYF.

As DNA, the CDR3 is TGTGCCAGCAGTTCCCCGAGAGGGGGAGATGAAAAACTGTTTTTT. It is translated as CASSSPRGGDEKLFF. This chain links TRBV28 with TRBJ1-4; D might be TRBD1 (6 bases). The CDR3 loop spans 15 amino acids. V dropped 4 bases and J dropped 6 bases, with 15 bases sitting between them. Germline assignment: CDR1 MDHEN and CDR2 SYDVKM.

The rearrangement links TRBV4-2 to TRBJ2-3, with 9 nucleotides matching TRBD2. J was trimmed by 5 bases and V by 0 bases; bases with no gene match: 12. The CDR3 contains 18 residues. Germline-derived CDR1 and CDR2 are LGHNA and YNFKEQ. CDR3 sequence reads: CASSQEGGAGGPQDTQYF. CDR3 sequence (DNA): TGTGCCAGCAGCCAAGAAGGTGGGGCGGGGGGGCCTCAAGATACGCAGTATTTT.

This clone was seen just once. The chain combines TRBV6-4 with TRBJ1-2; weak D call: TRBD1 (5 bases). The CDR3 loop spans 18 amino acids. The ends were cut back, 2 bases at V and 0 bases at J, with 19 bases in the middle. Germline V gene data show CDR1 as MRHNA and CDR2 as SNTAGT. The CDR3 spells CASSDPAGSYLSNYGYTF. The CDR3 DNA sequence: TGTGCCAGCAGTGACCCCGCAGGGTCCTACCTTTCTAACTATGGCTACACCTTC.

V usage is TRBV5-1 and J usage is TRBJ2-1, with 7 bases fitting TRBD2. CDR1 is SGHRS and CDR2 is YFSETQ in the germline V gene. This CDR3 comprises 15 residues. With V trimmed by 4 bases and J by 6 bases, 10 bases remained unmatched. The CDR3 nucleotides are TGCGCCAGCAGCCTGCGGGGGATTTTTCTCAATGAGCAGTTCTTC. Translating it yields CASSLRGIFLNEQFF.

This chain uses TRBV6-1 with TRBJ2-3, with 7 bases aligning to TRBD1. J lost 6 bases, V lost 6 bases, and 6 bases had no gene match. From germline, CDR1 is MNHNS and CDR2 SASEGT. CDR3 length equals 13 residues. This CDR3 reads CASSLQGRDTQYF. The CDR3 DNA sequence: TGTGCCAGCAGCCTACAGGGGCGGGATACGCAGTATTTT.

This clone was observed a few times. The V call is TRBV6-5, the J call TRBJ2-3; D is undetermined. The V gene lost 0 bases and the J gene lost 6 bases, with 7 bases spanning the gap. The V gene's germline CDR1 is MNHEY and CDR2 SVGAGI. The CDR3 loop spans 13 amino acids. The CDR3, as DNA: TGTGCCAGCAGTTACTCGCACCGGGATACGCAGTATTTT. Its translation is CASSYSHRDTQYF.

The chain joins TRBV5-1 to TRBJ2-1; 16 bases are a match to TRBD2. The CDR3 extends over 16 amino acids. The trim removed 2 bases at V and 7 bases at J, leaving 3 bases unmatched. Germline V gene sequence: CDR1 SGHRS, CDR2 YFSETQ. The CDR3 bases are TGCGCCAGCAGCTTACCGGGACTAGCGGGAGGGAATGAGCAGTTCTTC. Residues: CASSLPGLAGGNEQFF.

As DNA, the CDR3 is TGTGCCAGCAGCTTAGGTCCAGGCTGGAACACTGAAGCTTTCTTT. This translates into CASSLGPGWNTEAFF. This chain uses TRBV13 with TRBJ1-1; D unresolved. Trimming pared 0 bases from V and 1 base from J, leaving 9 bases between. Germline V gene lookup returns CDR1 PRHDT and CDR2 FYEKMQ (reference sequence). The CDR3 spans 15 residues.

This clone was seen only a few times. V and J are TRBV5-1 and TRBJ1-2; the match to TRBD1 covers 8 bases. CDR1 is SGHRS, CDR2 YFSETQ, per germline. After removal of 0 bases from V and 4 bases from J, the junction contained 5 bases not matched to a gene. The CDR3 is made up of 15 amino acids. Written as DNA, the CDR3 is TGCGCCAGCAGCTTGGATCAGGGGGCGACCTATGGCTACACCTTC. This gives the protein CASSLDQGATYGYTF. The whole variable domain, filled in from reference TRBV5-1 and TRBJ1-2, reads KAGVTQTPRYLIKTRGQQVTLSCSPISGHRSVSWYQQTPGQGLQFLFEYFSETQRNKGNFPGRFSGRQFSNSRSEMNVSTLELGDSALYLCASSLDQGATYGYTFGSGTRLTVV.

The chain joins TRBV21-1 to TRBJ1-1. TRBV21-1 is tagged as a pseudogene. This CDR3 has 13 residues. CDR3 sequence (DNA): TGTGCCAGCAGCAAAGTTCTACGGACTGAAGCTTTCTTT. Protein product: CASSKVLRTEAFF.

This chain links TRBV6-5 with TRBJ2-5; 8 bases are a match to TRBD1. The J call may not be correct, given that the DNA end is closer to TRBJ2-7. Per the germline V gene, CDR1 is MNHEY and CDR2 is SVGAGI. The CDR3 covers 14 residues. The CDR3 DNA is TGTGCCAGCAGGCGGGGACAGGCCTCCTACGAGCAGTACTTC. Its protein product is CASRRGQASYEQYF.

This sequence joins TRBV30 and TRBJ2-7; the match to TRBD1 covers 9 bases. CDR1 and CDR2 (germline): GTSNPN, SVGIG (reference sequence). The CDR3 consists of 15 residues. The V and J ends lost 1 base and 3 bases, in that order; junction bases with no gene match: 7. CDR3 loop: CAWSGSRDRDYEQYV. The CDR3 DNA reads as TGTGCCTGGAGTGGATCCCGGGACAGGGACTACGAGCAGTACGTC.

The V call is TRBV11-2, the J call TRBJ2-1; tentative D call: TRBD2 (6 bases). Germline-derived CDR1 and CDR2 are SGHAT and FQNNGV. Trimming removed 1 base from V and 9 bases from J, with 13 bases in between. This CDR3 contains 14 residues. The CDR3 DNA reads as TGTGCCAGCAGCTTAGCCCCGGGACTTGCTGAGCAGTTCTTC. Residues: CASSLAPGLAEQFF.

The chain uses TRBV30 and TRBJ1-1; no clear D gene. Germline CDR1 reads GTSNPN; CDR2 reads SVGIG (reference sequence). The CDR3 spans 15 residues. Deletions cut 1 base from V and 1 base from J, with 13 bases between. CDR3 bases: TGTGCCTGGAGTGGGAGGTCTGATGAGAACACTGAAGCTTTCTTT. It translates to CAWSGRSDENTEAFF.

The rearrangement uses TRBV28 and TRBJ1-1, with a possible D match to TRBD1 (6 bases). The CDR3 totals 14 residues. Germline V gives CDR1 MDHEN, CDR2 SYDVKM. V lost 4 bases and J 10 bases, leaving 19 bases between the germline ends. The CDR3, as DNA: TGTGCCAGCAGTTCGAGGACAGCTGCCTCGCCAGCTTTCTTT. It yields the protein CASSSRTAASPAFF.

The genes are TRBV9 and TRBJ2-5; 8 nucleotides align to TRBD2. The CDR3 extends over 16 amino acids. Germline V CDR1 and CDR2: SGDLS, YYNGEE. Trimming removed 2 bases from V and 5 bases from J; junction bases left unmatched: 11. The CDR3 loop is CASSVSRGGPPETQYF. The CDR3 DNA reads as TGTGCCAGCAGCGTGTCTCGGGGGGGACCCCCCGAGACCCAGTACTTC.

This clone was observed a few times. The chain combines TRBV7-8 with TRBJ2-7; TRBD2 is a possible D gene (6 bases). This CDR3 is built from 14 residues. Deletions cut 3 bases from V and 5 bases from J, with 14 bases between. Germline V gene sequence: CDR1 SGHVS, CDR2 FQNEAQ. CDR3: CASSLVSGLDEQYF. DNA of the CDR3: TGTGCCAGCAGCTTGGTAAGCGGGCTCGACGAGCAGTACTTC.

The V and J genes are TRBV4-2 and TRBJ2-7, with 10 bases matching TRBD1. The CDR3 has 15 residues. Germline V gene sequence: CDR1 LGHNA, CDR2 YNFKEQ. V shed 3 bases, J shed 2 bases, and the junction held 4 bases outside the gene matches. CDR3 region: CASSHGTGATYEQYF. Here the CDR3 DNA reads TGTGCCAGCAGCCATGGGACAGGGGCCACCTACGAGCAGTACTTC.

This clone was detected a few times. The rearrangement joins TRBV11-3 to TRBJ2-3; 10 positions agree with TRBD1. The V segment lost 2 bases and the J segment 1 base; nucleotides outside the gene matches: 3. The germline V gene has CDR1 SGHNT and CDR2 YENEEA. The CDR3 length is 16 residues. The CDR3 loop is CASSLRGTGGTDTQYF. Here the CDR3 DNA reads TGTGCCAGCAGCTTACGCGGGACAGGGGGCACAGATACGCAGTATTTT.

This chain uses TRBV11-2 with TRBJ2-1; tentative D call: TRBD1 (6 bases). Germline assignment: CDR1 SGHAT and CDR2 FQNNGV. V was pared by 3 bases and J by 4 bases, with 10 bases between. The CDR3 consists of 14 residues. DNA of the CDR3: TGTGCCAGCAGCTTTGGACAGCCTTACAATGAGCAGTTCTTC. It specifies CASSFGQPYNEQFF.

There are a few counts of this clone. This chain links TRBV7-2 with TRBJ2-2, with TRBD2 identical over 7 bases. V was pared by 9 bases and J by 1 base, with 2 bases of the junction left unmatched. CDR3 size: 13 residues. Germline CDR1 and CDR2: SGHTA and FQGNSA. The chain's CDR3 is CASRGGNTGELFF. The CDR3 nucleotides are TGTGCCAGTCGCGGGGGGAACACCGGGGAGCTGTTTTTT.

The rearrangement links TRBV30 to TRBJ1-1, with D hard to call. Trimming pared 0 bases from V and 0 bases from J, leaving 20 bases between. Germline V gene data show CDR1 as GTSNPN and CDR2 as SVGIG (reference sequence). The CDR3 sequence is 18 residues long. The CDR3 DNA is TGTGCCTGGAGTGTCCCCACAGCGGTGCTCGAGCTGAACACTGAAGCTTTCTTT. Translated: CAWSVPTAVLELNTEAFF.

The chain uses TRBV19 and TRBJ1-5; D is ambiguous. The germline gives CDR1 LNHDA, CDR2 SQIVND (reference sequence). V was cut by 1 base and J by 5 bases, with 12 bases left in between. CDR3 length equals 15 residues. CDR3 bases: TGTGCCAGTAGTATAGGAGGAGGGTTGGATCAGCCCCAGCATTTT. Its translation is CASSIGGGLDQPQHF.

This sequence joins TRBV11-3 and TRBJ2-3; 8 positions agree with TRBD2. V gave up 1 base and J gave up 4 bases; unmatched junction bases: 1. The CDR3 length is 14 residues. Germline V gives CDR1 SGHNT, CDR2 YENEEA. The CDR3: CASSLVSGADTQYF. The CDR3 DNA follows: TGTGCCAGCAGCTTAGTTAGCGGGGCAGATACGCAGTATTTT. Full variable domain (missing parts from reference TRBV11-3 and TRBJ2-3): EAGVVQSPRYKIIEKKQPVAFWCNPISGHNTLYWYLQNLGQGPELLIRYENEEAVDDSQLPKDRFSAERLKGVDSTLKIQPAELGDSAVYLCASSLVSGADTQYFGPGTRLTVL.

The V and J genes are TRBV11-2 and TRBJ2-1; TRBD2 agrees at 11 bases. This CDR3 is built from 17 residues. The V gene end was trimmed by 1 base and the J gene end by 6 bases; junction bases not matched to a gene: 8. Germline V gene sequence: CDR1 SGHAT, CDR2 FQNNGV. CDR3 DNA sequence: TGTGCCAGCAGCTTAGTTTTAGCGGGAGGGCCCAGCAATGAGCAGTTCTTC. This codes for CASSLVLAGGPSNEQFF.

The V and J genes are TRBV18 and TRBJ2-2; D is uncertain. The CDR3 contains 14 residues. Germline CDR1 reads KGHSH; CDR2 reads LQKENI. V dropped 0 bases and J dropped 1 base, with 3 bases sitting between them. The CDR3 is CASSPPRNTGELFF. The CDR3, as DNA: TGTGCCAGCTCACCACCCAGGAACACCGGGGAGCTGTTTTTT.

This clone was seen only once. The CDR3 DNA reads as TGTGCCAGCAGCTCCATTTCCAGCTCTGGGGCCAACGTCCTGACTTTC. It encodes CASSSISSSGANVLTF. The chain couples TRBV7-3 to TRBJ2-6; D remains unclear. The CDR3 has 16 amino acids. Germline-derived CDR1 and CDR2 are SGHTA and FQGTGA. V lost 4 bases, J lost 0 bases, and 10 bases lay in between.